This is a list of T cell receptor beta chains from one sample in a study of T-cell memory formation after mild COVID-19. TCRdb re-called the 5' RACE reads through MiXCR, storing one row per CDR3 protein. The profile shows roughly 410,000 distinct CDR3 sequences, roughly a quarter of them singletons. The sample was PBMCs or a T cell subset sorted from them (not recorded which). The source is an adult woman who had mild COVID-19 (a few samples of this study predate the infection). Cell type and time point are not known. Each CDR3 is given with its conserved first and last residue. D genes are given only for firm matches.

j_gene	v_gene	d_gene	CDR3aa
TRBJ2-7	TRBV20-1	TRBD1	CSARDRTGHEQYF
TRBJ1-1	TRBV19	NA	CASSVKQGSEAFF
TRBJ2-1	TRBV6-4	TRBD2	CASSVLAGVNEQFF
TRBJ1-5	TRBV9	TRBD1	CASSVAREVRTGPNQPQHF
TRBJ2-1	TRBV7-3	TRBD1	CASKGDRAYNEQFF
TRBJ2-1	TRBV7-9	TRBD2	CASSPTSGRNVYEQFF
TRBJ1-1	TRBV20-1	NA	CSAPTVMNTEAFF
TRBJ1-1	TRBV28	NA	CASSPRGVTEAFF
TRBJ2-7	TRBV20-1	TRBD2	CSARVKASGTHEQYF
TRBJ2-1	TRBV6-5	NA	CASSYRTYNEQFF
TRBJ2-7	TRBV24-1	NA	CATSDLKGGLYEQYF
TRBJ2-7	TRBV6-5	TRBD1	CASSEEPGTGGYYEQYF
TRBJ1-2	TRBV7-8	TRBD1	CASLGGQNYGYTF
TRBJ2-1	TRBV11-2	NA	CASSLRARSGVINEQFF
TRBJ2-5	TRBV24-1	NA	CATSDRGETQYF
TRBJ2-3	TRBV7-6	NA	CASSLAGGAWGADTQYF
TRBJ1-5	TRBV29-1	TRBD1	CSVYLGTGVGQPQHF
TRBJ1-6	TRBV27	NA	CATTSEGRISSYNSPLHF
TRBJ2-2	TRBV4-3	NA	CASSQDSSTGNTGELFF
TRBJ2-7	TRBV15	TRBD1	CATRRDRVQEQYF
TRBJ2-3	TRBV7-9	TRBD2	CASSLLLAGGTDTQYF
TRBJ1-1	TRBV5-1	TRBD1	CASSLQTGTGAEAFF
TRBJ2-5	TRBV20-1	TRBD1	CSARVLRTGEQETQYF
TRBJ1-5	TRBV19	NA	CASSPASIGNQPQHF
TRBJ1-1	TRBV20-1	TRBD1	CSAGTGTTEAFF
TRBJ1-1	TRBV5-4	NA	CASSPGGRGQTNTEAFF
TRBJ2-5	TRBV19	NA	CASLGAFGETQYF
TRBJ1-1	TRBV6-6	NA	CASSPGPQTMNTEAFF